This T cell receptor beta chain was found in a study of T cell repertoires in cytomegalovirus infection. Whole-study context: Public TCR beta signatures were indicative of both CMV infection and a matching HLA type.

TCRdb re-analysed the reads in MiXCR, keeping a single row per CDR3 protein. The repertoire holds 800,000 to 950,000 distinct CDR3 sequences, with 32% as singletons. Trimming took 1 base from V and 4 from J; bases not matched to a gene: 5. CDR1 and CDR2 from the germline V gene are SGHVS and FNYEAQ. The CDR3 length is 15 residues. This clonotype was recorded many times. The antigen is unknown. Findings and caveats of the study: HLA-C-restricted CMV-specific TCR beta clonotypes were dominant in the ex vivo response. Cumulative public TCR beta family frequency identified CMV carriers with the relevant HLA.

Sequences were derived from cultured CD8+ T cells from PBMCs, sampled from culture after CMV antigen stimulation. This clonotype originated in a human donor in good health (CMV status not recorded). Some clones in this sample may be carry-over from other donors' samples. The chain has TRBV7-6 and TRBJ2-3; 7 nucleotides match TRBD2. The DNA for the CDR3 is TGTGCCAGCAGCTTAGTGGGGGGGTCGGCAGATACGCAGTATTTT. It codes for CASSLVGGSADTQYF.